These T cell receptor beta chains were read from a single sample in a study of T cells expressing NK-cell markers. From the 5' RACE reads, TCRdb lists one entry per CDR3 protein and no DNA. The specimen's table records about 260,000 distinct CDR3 sequences. Sequencing was performed on blood T cells: a sorted CD56 or NKG2C T cell subset, CD4+ or CD8+ T cells, or bulk PBMC T cells (not recorded which). Receptors originate from a woman between 18 and 70 years old in good health. The CDR3 runs from the conserved cysteine through the conserved F or W.

J | V | CDR3
TRBJ2-1 | TRBV15 | CATSRGGTVDSYNEQFF
TRBJ2-5 | TRBV2 | CASSERTSGRGSQETQYF
TRBJ1-1 | TRBV20-1 | CSASPGGMNTEAFF
TRBJ2-3 | TRBV7-8 | CASSRTLAALADTQYF
TRBJ1-5 | TRBV5-1 | CASRQDSNQPQHF
TRBJ1-2 | TRBV12-3/TRBV12-4 | CASTLQGASGYTF
TRBJ1-2 | TRBV3-1 | CASSPRDRGNYGYTF
TRBJ1-6 | TRBV19 | CASSIAPRGQGNSPLHF
TRBJ2-2 | TRBV7-2 | CASSLGGSGRIGELFF
TRBJ1-4 | TRBV5-1 | CASSLERGDEKLFF
TRBJ2-5 | TRBV5-5 | CASSFGQVQETQYF
TRBJ1-6 | TRBV20-1 | CSALPGQGSSPLHF
TRBJ1-6 | TRBV18 | CASSPPWRSNSPLHF
TRBJ2-3 | TRBV11-2 | CASSYTANLRTDTQYF
TRBJ1-2 | TRBV12-3/TRBV12-4 | CASSFWGSSGYTF
TRBJ2-1 | TRBV29-1 | CSADAAGGLRNEQFF
TRBJ2-1 | TRBV4-3 | CASSQGLAGAVVQFF
TRBJ2-7 | TRBV6-2/TRBV6-3 | CASSYWTDTYEQYF
TRBJ1-4 | TRBV20-1 | CSAIPGGTNEKLFF
TRBJ2-1 | TRBV6-1 | CASSPGTSAYNEQFF
TRBJ2-3 | TRBV20-1 | CSASKAGVADTQYF
TRBJ2-3 | TRBV20-1 | CSAPGGGAASTDTQYF
TRBJ1-5 | TRBV10-3 | CAISGGQRSNQPQHF
TRBJ1-6 | TRBV18 | CASAGSANNSPLHF
TRBJ2-5 | TRBV6-1 | CASSLLAVSQETQYF
TRBJ2-1 | TRBV4-3 | CASSQRTGGVEQFF
TRBJ2-1 | TRBV4-3 | CASSQGLAGLAEQFF
TRBJ2-2 | TRBV7-3 | CASSPGQPPGELFF
TRBJ1-1 | TRBV3-1 | CASSRLQGDTEAFF
TRBJ2-1 | TRBV20-1 | CSARGSGSSYNEQFF
TRBJ1-1 | TRBV6-6 | CATSRESEAFF
TRBJ2-5 | TRBV7-3 | CASSFSPSGTQYF
TRBJ1-2 | TRBV20-1 | CSARDGGARGYTF
TRBJ1-2 | TRBV7-9 | CASRKDSTNYGYTF
TRBJ2-7 | TRBV9 | CASSARTGGYAPYEQYF
TRBJ2-2 | TRBV5-1 | CASSFTSGNTGELFF
TRBJ1-1 | TRBV7-2 | CASSLDPLIVTEAFF
TRBJ2-2 | TRBV5-4 | CASSIQVDGELFF
TRBJ2-4 | TRBV20-1 | CSARDDRGAKNIQYF
TRBJ2-2 | TRBV7-2 | CASSLGLGPSYGELFF
TRBJ1-2 | TRBV5-1 | CASSPTGGYGYTF
TRBJ1-5 | TRBV4-3 | CASSRSWTEKGQPQHF
TRBJ2-5 | TRBV20-1 | CSASRQVQETQYF
TRBJ1-1 | TRBV7-3 | CASSPTGGVNTEAFF
TRBJ2-5 | TRBV9 | CASSVLDRQETQYF
TRBJ1-5 | TRBV20-1 | CSAGGGISAGNQPQHF
TRBJ2-5 | TRBV12-3/TRBV12-4 | CATSGASGGSETQYF